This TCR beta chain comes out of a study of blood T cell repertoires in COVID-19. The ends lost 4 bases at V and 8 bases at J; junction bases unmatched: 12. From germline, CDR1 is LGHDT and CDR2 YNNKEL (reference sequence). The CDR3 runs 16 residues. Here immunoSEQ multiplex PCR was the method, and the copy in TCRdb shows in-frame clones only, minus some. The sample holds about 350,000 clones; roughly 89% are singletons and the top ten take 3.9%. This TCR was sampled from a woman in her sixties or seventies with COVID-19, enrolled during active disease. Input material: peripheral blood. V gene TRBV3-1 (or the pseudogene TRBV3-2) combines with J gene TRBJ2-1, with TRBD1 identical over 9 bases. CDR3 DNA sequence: TGTGCCAGCAGCCCGCCGAAAGGACAGGGGCGTGATGAGCAGTTCTTC. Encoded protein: CASSPPKGQGRDEQFF.